This T cell receptor beta chain was identified in a study of technical replicates of blood from several donors. Germline trimming cut 6 bases from V and 4 bases from J; bases unmatched to any gene: 11. The CDR3 spans 16 residues. Germline V gives CDR1 WSHSY, CDR2 SAAADI. Only in-frame clones appear in the TCRdb table, and some are missing; sequencing was by immunoSEQ multiplex PCR. The table records tens of thousands of clones, around 94% of them present only once. The J gene is TRBJ2-1, the V gene TRBV10-2, with 8 nucleotides matching TRBD2. Sequencing was carried out using T cells isolated from PBMCs. This clonotype was sampled from a human donor in good health. CDR3 amino acids: CASSEDSGKPYNEQFF. CDR3 DNA: TGCGCCAGCAGCGAGGATAGCGGGAAGCCATACAATGAGCAGTTCTTC.